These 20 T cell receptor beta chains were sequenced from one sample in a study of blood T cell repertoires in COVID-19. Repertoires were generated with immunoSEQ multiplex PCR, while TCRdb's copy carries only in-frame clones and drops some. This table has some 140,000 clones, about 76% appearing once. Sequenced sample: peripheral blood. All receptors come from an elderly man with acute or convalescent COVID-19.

CDR3 sequence: CASSFKRTGGDSSTYEQYF. The CDR3 nucleotides read TGTGCCAGCAGTTTCAAAAGGACAGGGGGCGATTCTTCTACCTACGAGCAGTACTTC. The chain carries TRBV27 and TRBJ2-7; 11 bases are shared with TRBD1. The length of the CDR3 is 19 residues. J was trimmed by 2 bases and V by 3 bases; bases with no gene match: 15. The germline V gene encodes CDR1 MNHEY and CDR2 SMNVEV (reference sequence).

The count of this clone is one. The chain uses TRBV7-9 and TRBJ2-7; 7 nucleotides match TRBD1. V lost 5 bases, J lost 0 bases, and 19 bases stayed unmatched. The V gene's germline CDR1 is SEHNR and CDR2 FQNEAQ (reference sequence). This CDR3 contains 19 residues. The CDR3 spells CASSVGYRTGVDGSYEQYF. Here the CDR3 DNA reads TGTGCCAGCAGCGTAGGGTACCGTACAGGGGTTGACGGCTCCTACGAGCAGTACTTC.

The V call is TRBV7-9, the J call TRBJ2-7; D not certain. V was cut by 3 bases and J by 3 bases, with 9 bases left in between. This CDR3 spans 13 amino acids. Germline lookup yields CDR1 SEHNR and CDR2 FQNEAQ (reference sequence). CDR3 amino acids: CASSLGMFYEQYF. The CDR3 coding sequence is TGTGCCAGCAGCTTGGGCATGTTCTACGAGCAGTACTTC.

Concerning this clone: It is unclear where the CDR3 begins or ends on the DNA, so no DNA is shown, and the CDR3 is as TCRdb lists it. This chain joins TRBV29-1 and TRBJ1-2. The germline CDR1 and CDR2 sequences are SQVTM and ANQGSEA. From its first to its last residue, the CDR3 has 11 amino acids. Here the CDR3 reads CSVGRGAQSTF.

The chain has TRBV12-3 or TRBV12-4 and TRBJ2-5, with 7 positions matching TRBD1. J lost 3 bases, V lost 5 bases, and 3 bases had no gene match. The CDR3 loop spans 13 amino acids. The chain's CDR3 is CASSRDRKETQYF. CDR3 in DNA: TGTGCCAGCAGTCGGGACAGAAAAGAGACCCAGTACTTC.

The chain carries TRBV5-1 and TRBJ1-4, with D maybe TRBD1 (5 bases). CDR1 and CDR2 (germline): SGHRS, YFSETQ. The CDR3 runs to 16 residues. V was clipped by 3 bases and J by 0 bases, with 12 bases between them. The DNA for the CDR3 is TGCGCCAGCAGCTCCGGGGGACTTGCAACTAATGAAAAACTGTTTTTT. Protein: CASSSGGLATNEKLFF.

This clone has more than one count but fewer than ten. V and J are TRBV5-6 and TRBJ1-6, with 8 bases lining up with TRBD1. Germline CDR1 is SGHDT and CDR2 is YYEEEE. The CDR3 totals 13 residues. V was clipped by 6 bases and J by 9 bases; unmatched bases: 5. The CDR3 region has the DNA TGTGCCAGCACCCCCGGACAGGGTTCACCCCTCCACTTT. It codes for CASTPGQGSPLHF. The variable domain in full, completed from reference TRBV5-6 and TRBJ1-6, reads DAGVTQSPTHLIKTRGQQVTLRCSPKSGHDTVSWYQQALGQGPQFIFQYYEEEERQRGNFPDRFSGHQFPNYSSELNVNALLLGDSALYLCASTPGQGSPLHFGNGTRLTVT.

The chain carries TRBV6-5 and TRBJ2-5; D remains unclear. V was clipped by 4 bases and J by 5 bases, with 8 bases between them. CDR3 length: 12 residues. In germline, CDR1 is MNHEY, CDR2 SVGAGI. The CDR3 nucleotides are TGTGCCAGCAGTTTTGGCGGCGAGACCCAGTACTTC. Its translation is CASSFGGETQYF.

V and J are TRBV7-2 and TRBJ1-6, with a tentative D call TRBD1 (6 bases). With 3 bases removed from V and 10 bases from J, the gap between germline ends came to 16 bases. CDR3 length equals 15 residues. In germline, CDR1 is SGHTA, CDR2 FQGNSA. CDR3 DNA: TGTGCCAGCAGCTTTGTGGACAGTCTCGTCTCACCCCTCCACTTT. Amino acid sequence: CASSFVDSLVSPLHF.

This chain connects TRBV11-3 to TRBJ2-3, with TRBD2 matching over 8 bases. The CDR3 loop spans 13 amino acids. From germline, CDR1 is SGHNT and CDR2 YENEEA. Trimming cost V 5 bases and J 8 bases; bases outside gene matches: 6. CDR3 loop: CASSRTLAGTQYF. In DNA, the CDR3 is TGTGCCAGCAGCCGTACTCTAGCGGGTACGCAGTATTTT. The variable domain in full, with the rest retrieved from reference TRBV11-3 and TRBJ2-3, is EAGVVQSPRYKIIEKKQPVAFWCNPISGHNTLYWYLQNLGQGPELLIRYENEEAVDDSQLPKDRFSAERLKGVDSTLKIQPAELGDSAVYLCASSRTLAGTQYFGPGTRLTVL.

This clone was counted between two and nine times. The CDR3 region is CATTVRGIYEQYF. CDR3 DNA: TGTGCCACAACGGTAAGGGGAATCTACGAGCAGTACTTC. The chain carries TRBV28 and TRBJ2-7; D may be TRBD1 (5 bases). In germline, CDR1 is MDHEN, CDR2 SYDVKM. The CDR3 extends over 13 amino acids. Trimming removed 10 bases at V and 3 bases at J, with 16 bases between.

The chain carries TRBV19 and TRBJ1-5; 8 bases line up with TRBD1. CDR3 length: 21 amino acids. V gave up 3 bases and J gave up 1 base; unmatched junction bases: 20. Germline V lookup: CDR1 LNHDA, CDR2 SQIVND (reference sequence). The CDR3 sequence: CASSIGSRQGRGISSNQPQHF. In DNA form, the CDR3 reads TGTGCCAGTAGTATCGGATCGCGACAGGGGCGAGGGATATCCAGCAATCAGCCCCAGCATTTT.

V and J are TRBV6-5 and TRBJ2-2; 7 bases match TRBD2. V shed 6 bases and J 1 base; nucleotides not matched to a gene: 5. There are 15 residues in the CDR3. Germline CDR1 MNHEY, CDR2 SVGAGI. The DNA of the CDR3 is TGTGCCAGCAGGGCAAGCGGGGTGAACACCGGGGAGCTGTTTTTT. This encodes CASRASGVNTGELFF.

The CDR3 DNA follows: TGTGCCAGCAGTTGGGAGAACTCCTACGAGCAGTACTTC. This encodes CASSWENSYEQYF. This chain links TRBV6-2 or TRBV6-3 with TRBJ2-7; D perhaps matches TRBD2 (5 bases). This CDR3 has 13 residues. CDR1 is MNHEY and CDR2 is SVGEGT in the germline V gene. Trimming shortened V by 4 bases and J by 0 bases, and 7 bases separated the two germline ends.

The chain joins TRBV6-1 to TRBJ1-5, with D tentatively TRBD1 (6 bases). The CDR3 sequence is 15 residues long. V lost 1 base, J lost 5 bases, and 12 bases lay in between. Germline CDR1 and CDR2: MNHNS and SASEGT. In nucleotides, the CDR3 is TGTGCCAGCAGTGAAGGACAGGCAATCTATCAGCCCCAGCATTTT. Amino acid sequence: CASSEGQAIYQPQHF.

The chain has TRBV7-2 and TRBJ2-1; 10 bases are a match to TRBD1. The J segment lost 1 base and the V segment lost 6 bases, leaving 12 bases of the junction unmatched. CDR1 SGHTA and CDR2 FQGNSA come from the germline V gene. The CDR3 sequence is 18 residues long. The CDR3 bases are TGTGCCAGCAGAATCAGACCCGGGACAGGGGTGTCCTACAATGAGCAGTTCTTC. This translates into CASRIRPGTGVSYNEQFF.

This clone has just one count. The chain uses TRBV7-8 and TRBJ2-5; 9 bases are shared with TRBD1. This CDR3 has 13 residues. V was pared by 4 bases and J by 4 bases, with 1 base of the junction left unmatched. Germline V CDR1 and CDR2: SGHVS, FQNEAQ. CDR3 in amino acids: CASSSGQGETQYF. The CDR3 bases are TGTGCCAGCAGCTCGGGACAGGGAGAGACCCAGTACTTC.

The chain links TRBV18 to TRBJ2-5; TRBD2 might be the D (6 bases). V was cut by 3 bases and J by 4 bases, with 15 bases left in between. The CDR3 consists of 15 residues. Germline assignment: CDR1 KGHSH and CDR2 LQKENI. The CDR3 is CASSPPSLGGETQYF. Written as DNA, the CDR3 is TGTGCCAGCTCACCCCCAAGTCTGGGGGGAGAGACCCAGTACTTC. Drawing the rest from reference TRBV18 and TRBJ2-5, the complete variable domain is NAGVMQNPRHLVRRRGQEARLRCSPMKGHSHVYWYRQLPEEGLKFMVYLQKENIIDESGMPKERFSAEFPKEGPSILRIQQVVRGDSAAYFCASSPPSLGGETQYFGPGTRLLVL.

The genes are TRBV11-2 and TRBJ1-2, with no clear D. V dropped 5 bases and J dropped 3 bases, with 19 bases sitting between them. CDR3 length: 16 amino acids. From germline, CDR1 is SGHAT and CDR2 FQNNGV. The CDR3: CASSPIGRSPYYGYTF. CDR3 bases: TGTGCCAGCAGCCCCATCGGGAGGAGTCCCTACTATGGCTACACCTTC.

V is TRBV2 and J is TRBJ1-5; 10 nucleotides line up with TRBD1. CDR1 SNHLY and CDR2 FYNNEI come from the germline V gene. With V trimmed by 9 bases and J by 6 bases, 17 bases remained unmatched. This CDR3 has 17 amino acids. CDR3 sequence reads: CASSPGQGFLAGQPQHF. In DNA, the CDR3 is TGTGCCAGTTCCCCGGGACAGGGGTTTCTAGCGGGTCAGCCCCAGCATTTT.